The 32 T cell receptor beta chains below all came from one sample that was sequenced in a study of T cells expressing NK-cell markers. TCRdb reworked the 5' RACE reads into one entry per CDR3 protein, no DNA. The sample table sets out about 550,000 distinct CDR3 sequences. The sequenced material came from blood T cells: a sorted CD56 or NKG2C T cell subset, CD4+ or CD8+ T cells, or bulk PBMC T cells (not recorded which). These TCRs come from a man between 18 and 29 years old in good health.

The genes are TRBV6-4 and TRBJ2-5; TCRdb reports TRBD2, a call that lacks DNA to check it against. There are 13 residues in the CDR3. Germline CDR1 reads MRHNA; CDR2 reads SNTAGT. CDR3 sequence: CASSVDEGKTQYF.

The chain recombines TRBV6-5 with TRBJ2-2; no DNA is available, so the TRBD1 call from TCRdb remains unchecked. Per the germline V gene, CDR1 is MNHEY and CDR2 is SVGAGI. This CDR3 contains 15 residues. The CDR3: CASSYSNRATGELFF.

The J gene is TRBJ2-5, the V gene TRBV20-1; the D call of TRBD2 rests on TCRdb alone, since no DNA is present to check it. This CDR3 comprises 14 residues. Germline CDR1 is DFQATT and CDR2 is SNEGSKA (reference sequence). CDR3 loop: CSARSGALQETQYF.

The V gene is TRBV28, the J gene TRBJ2-7; TCRdb selects TRBD2, and the lack of DNA leaves this call unchecked. Germline V gene sequence: CDR1 MDHEN, CDR2 SYDVKM. The CDR3 extends over 11 amino acids. CDR3 amino acids: CASTGLSMKYF.

This chain connects TRBV20-1 to TRBJ2-2; absent DNA, TCRdb's TRBD1 call cannot be checked. CDR1 and CDR2 (germline): DFQATT, SNEGSKA (reference sequence). The CDR3 has 15 amino acids. The CDR3 spells CSASKGGQNTGELFF.

The V gene is TRBV20-1, the J gene TRBJ2-3; as DNA is missing, the TRBD1 call by TCRdb cannot be tested. The CDR3 covers 13 residues. Per germline, CDR1 DFQATT and CDR2 SNEGSKA (reference sequence). This CDR3 is CSEGTGGTDTQYF.

The J gene is TRBJ2-1, the V gene TRBV4-2; TCRdb reports TRBD1, a call that lacks DNA to check it against. This CDR3 comprises 14 residues. The V gene's germline CDR1 is LGHNA and CDR2 YNFKEQ. The CDR3 spells CASSQTDRPNEQFF.

This chain links TRBV11-2 with TRBJ2-7. CDR3 length: 14 amino acids. Germline loops: CDR1 SGHAT, CDR2 FQNNGV. The CDR3 region is CASSLGVGAREQYF.

The chain uses TRBV7-9 and TRBJ2-1; the D gene TCRdb calls, TRBD2, cannot be checked with no DNA. The germline V gene encodes CDR1 SEHNR and CDR2 FQNEAQ (reference sequence). CDR3 length equals 16 residues. The CDR3 sequence is CASSLRLTSGIGEQFF.

The CDR3 protein is CSARKRDSLLREQYF. The chain has TRBV20-1 and TRBJ2-7; the D gene TCRdb calls, TRBD1, cannot be checked with no DNA. Germline V gives CDR1 DFQATT, CDR2 SNEGSKA (reference sequence). The length of the CDR3 is 15 residues.

This chain links TRBV12-3 or TRBV12-4 with TRBJ1-4; TCRdb lists TRBD1, though no DNA is available to test this call. This CDR3 is built from 15 residues. The CDR3 region is CASSFGRGPGEKLFF.

The chain carries TRBV7-2 and TRBJ2-7. The germline V gene encodes CDR1 SGHTA and CDR2 FQGNSA. There are 12 residues in the CDR3. This chain's CDR3 is CASSYSVGEQYF.

The V call is TRBV28, the J call TRBJ2-7; TCRdb selects TRBD1, and the lack of DNA leaves this call unchecked. Looked up from germline, CDR1 is MDHEN and CDR2 is SYDVKM. This CDR3 is 15 amino acids long. The CDR3 sequence: CASSLGGQVVYEQYF.

V usage is TRBV7-8 and J usage is TRBJ2-1; TCRdb picks TRBD1, but there is no DNA to check that call. Germline CDR1 is SGHVS and CDR2 is FQNEAQ. The CDR3 has 16 amino acids. CDR3: CASSFRGLISYNEQFF.

J is TRBJ2-7 and V is TRBV5-1; no DNA is available, so the TRBD2 call from TCRdb remains unchecked. This CDR3 has 18 residues. Germline lookup yields CDR1 SGHRS and CDR2 YFSETQ. The CDR3 protein is CASSLGTLMTSGKYEQYF.

The chain links TRBV6-1 to TRBJ1-5. This CDR3 region has 15 residues. The germline CDR1 and CDR2 sequences are MNHNS and SASEGT. The CDR3 sequence is CASSLSVFVRHPQHF.

The rearrangement links TRBV12-3 or TRBV12-4 to TRBJ2-5; TCRdb lists TRBD1, though no DNA is available to test this call. There are 16 residues in the CDR3. CDR3 region: CASSPDRGRSKETQYF.

The chain combines TRBV19 with TRBJ1-5; lacking DNA, the TRBD1 call made by TCRdb goes unchecked. The CDR3 contains 14 residues. CDR1 is LNHDA and CDR2 is SQIVND in the germline V gene (reference sequence). The CDR3 is CASSIQGSNQPQHF. The variable domain in full, with the rest retrieved from reference TRBV19 and TRBJ1-5, is DGGITQSPKYLFRKEGQNVTLSCEQNLNHDAMYWYRQDPGQGLRLIYYSQIVNDFQKGDIAEGYSVSREKKESFPLTVTSAQKNPTAFYLCASSIQGSNQPQHFGDGTRLSIL.

This chain links TRBV13 with TRBJ2-1. Looked up from germline, CDR1 is PRHDT and CDR2 is FYEKMQ (reference sequence). This CDR3 region has 16 residues. The CDR3 spells CASSLGLSWAKAEQFF.

CDR3 sequence reads: CASSYSRLGTQPQHF. The V and J genes are TRBV6-5 and TRBJ1-5. This CDR3 is built from 15 residues. The V gene's germline CDR1 is MNHEY and CDR2 SVGAGI.

V and J are TRBV12-3 or TRBV12-4 and TRBJ2-5; the D call from TCRdb, TRBD2, cannot be confirmed without DNA. This CDR3 region has 19 residues. The CDR3 sequence: CASSPPLILAGGPGETQYF.

V and J are TRBV14 and TRBJ1-4; TCRdb designates TRBD1, a call that cannot be tested without DNA. This CDR3 spans 13 amino acids. Germline values: CDR1 SGHDN, CDR2 FVKESK. The CDR3: CASSIPGNEKLFF.

The chain recombines TRBV20-1 with TRBJ1-2; the D gene TCRdb calls, TRBD1, cannot be checked with no DNA. Per the germline V gene, CDR1 is DFQATT and CDR2 is SNEGSKA (reference sequence). The CDR3 sequence is 14 residues long. The CDR3 protein is CSALRQGLNYGYTF.

The V gene is TRBV11-3, the J gene TRBJ2-1; with no DNA, the TCRdb D assignment of TRBD1 cannot be verified. The CDR3 covers 16 residues. Germline CDR1 reads SGHNT; CDR2 reads YENEEA. CDR3 sequence reads: CASSTHRDSSYNEQFF.

This rearrangement joins TRBV5-1 to TRBJ2-5; the D gene TCRdb calls, TRBD1, cannot be checked with no DNA. Germline V lookup: CDR1 SGHRS, CDR2 YFSETQ. This CDR3 region has 15 residues. This chain's CDR3 is CASSLAAGDQETQYF.

The chain couples TRBV10-3 to TRBJ2-3; TCRdb picks TRBD1, but there is no DNA to check that call. The length of the CDR3 is 14 residues. Per the germline V gene, CDR1 is ENHRY and CDR2 is SYGVKD. The CDR3: CAITGNPPSDTQYF.

The chain couples TRBV9 to TRBJ2-1; as DNA is missing, the TRBD2 call by TCRdb cannot be tested. Germline lookup yields CDR1 SGDLS and CDR2 YYNGEE. The CDR3 is 17 amino acids. The CDR3 is CASNTGAGLAAYNEQFF.

The V gene is TRBV7-6, the J gene TRBJ2-1; TCRdb calls TRBD1, which cannot be checked without DNA. Germline V gene lookup returns CDR1 SGHVS and CDR2 FNYEAQ. The CDR3 contains 16 residues. CDR3 sequence: CASSLSWTGADNEQFF.

The chain has TRBV5-7 and TRBJ2-2. TRBV5-7 is noted as an ORF with a role that remains uncertain. The CDR3 has 14 residues. CDR3 amino acids: CASSSGLRAGELFF.

The rearrangement joins TRBV25-1 to TRBJ2-5; TCRdb's D call of TRBD2 is untestable without DNA. Looked up from germline, CDR1 is MGHDK and CDR2 is SYGVNS. CDR3 length equals 16 residues. This chain's CDR3 is CASSERTGSGEETQYF.

The V call is TRBV28, the J call TRBJ2-2; the D call from TCRdb, TRBD1, cannot be confirmed without DNA. The CDR3 loop spans 16 amino acids. The germline CDR1 and CDR2 sequences are MDHEN and SYDVKM. CDR3: CASSLDYRGNTGELFF.

The V gene is TRBV7-3, the J gene TRBJ2-3; TCRdb returns TRBD1, unconfirmable since there is no DNA. The CDR3 runs 16 residues. Germline V gene data show CDR1 as SGHTA and CDR2 as FQGTGA. The CDR3 sequence is CASSQPGQAFTDTQYF. Full variable domain (remainder filled in from reference TRBV7-3 and TRBJ2-3): GAGVSQTPSNKVTEKGKYVELRCDPISGHTALYWYRQSLGQGPEFLIYFQGTGAADDSGLPNDRFFAVRPEGSVSTLKIQRTERGDSAVYLCASSQPGQAFTDTQYFGPGTRLTVL.